This record covers a single TCR beta chain. Here immunoSEQ multiplex PCR was the method, and the copy in TCRdb shows in-frame clones only, minus some. The table shows roughly 33,000 clones, with over 90% occurring only once. The data stem from a study of blood T cell repertoires in COVID-19. The overall study: The samples span acute and convalescent COVID-19 from the United States, Italy and Spain. The cDNA or gDNA used as material had been derived from T cells, B-cell-depleted T cells, or PBMCs.

In germline, CDR1 is MNHEY, CDR2 SVGAGI. The CDR3 is made up of 15 amino acids. Trimming cost V 6 bases and J 4 bases, with 15 bases left between them. The receptor's source is a human donor in a cohort sampled during active COVID-19. The sample comprised peripheral blood. The gene calls are TRBV6-5 and TRBJ1-4, with D hard to call. CDR3 nucleotides: TGTGCCAGCAGACTCCGGGAGGCCCTTAATGAAAAACTGTTTTTT. Encoded protein: CASRLREALNEKLFF.